This TCR beta chain was recovered during a study of identical twins. The cDNA had a unique molecular identifier and a template-switch universal primer site. TCRdb fed the 5' RACE reads into MiXCR, producing one record per CDR3 protein. The sample records 500,000 to 700,000 distinct CDR3 sequences, around 7.5% being singletons. The CDR3 has 17 residues. Trimming stripped 1 base from V and 2 bases from J, with 16 bases between. CDR1 and CDR2 (germline): MGHRA, YSYEKL. Study-wide findings and caveats: Insertions ran lower in abundant cord blood beta clonotypes, though not in memory repertoires.

The table lists this clonotype with a few counts. Its antigen is unidentified. These sequences were also reported in another study, on yellow fever vaccine responses in identical twins.

The chain couples TRBV4-1 to TRBJ2-3, with unresolved D. The sample taken for sequencing was PBMCs. This clonotype was sampled from a woman between 18 and 29 years old in good health. CDR3 sequence: CASSQASRLLSTDTQYF. The CDR3 DNA reads as TGCGCCAGCAGCCAAGCTTCCAGGCTCCTGTCCACAGATACGCAGTATTTT.